This record concerns one TCR beta chain sequence. The CDR3 has 15 residues. The V gene's germline CDR1 is MRHNA and CDR2 SNTAGT. Trimming took 2 bases from V and 2 from J, leaving 11 bases between them. The sample comes from a study of identical twins. TCRdb redid the calling of the 5' RACE reads with MiXCR, one entry per CDR3 protein. The table has hundreds of thousands of distinct CDR3 sequences, 8.6% seen once. The data also belong to a second study, concerning yellow fever vaccine responses in identical twins.

Sequencing input: PBMCs. The chain links TRBV6-4 to TRBJ2-3; D gene ambiguous. This TCR was sampled from a woman between 18 and 29 years old in good health. In DNA, the CDR3 is TGTGCCAGCAGTGACCTGGGGTCCCCCACAGATACGCAGTATTTT. Its translation: CASSDLGSPTDTQYF.